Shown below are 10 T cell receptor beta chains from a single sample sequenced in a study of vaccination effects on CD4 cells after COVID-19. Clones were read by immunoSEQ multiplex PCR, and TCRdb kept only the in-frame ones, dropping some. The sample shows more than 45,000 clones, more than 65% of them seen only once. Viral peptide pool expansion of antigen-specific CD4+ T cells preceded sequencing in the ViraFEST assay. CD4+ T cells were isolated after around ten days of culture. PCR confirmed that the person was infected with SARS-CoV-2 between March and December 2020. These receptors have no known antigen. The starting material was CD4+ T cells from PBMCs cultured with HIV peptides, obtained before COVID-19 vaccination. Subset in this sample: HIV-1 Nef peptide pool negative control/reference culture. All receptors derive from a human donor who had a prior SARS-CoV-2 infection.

This CDR3 reads CASSWGLAVHSYEQYF. Written as DNA, the CDR3 is TGTGCCAGCAGCTGGGGACTAGCGGTACACTCCTACGAGCAGTACTTC. The chain joins TRBV7-2 to TRBJ2-7; 11 bases line up with TRBD2. Germline CDR1 and CDR2: SGHTA and FQGNSA. This CDR3 is built from 16 residues. J gave up 0 bases and V 4 bases, and 5 bases lay outside the gene matches.

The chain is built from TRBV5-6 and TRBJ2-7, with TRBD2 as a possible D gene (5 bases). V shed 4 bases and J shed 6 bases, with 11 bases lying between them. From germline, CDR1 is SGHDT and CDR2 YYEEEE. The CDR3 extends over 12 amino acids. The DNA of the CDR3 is TGTGCCAGCAGCACTGAGGGCCTCGAGCAGTACTTC. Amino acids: CASSTEGLEQYF. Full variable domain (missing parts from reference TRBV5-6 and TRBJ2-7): DAGVTQSPTHLIKTRGQQVTLRCSPKSGHDTVSWYQQALGQGPQFIFQYYEEEERQRGNFPDRFSGHQFPNYSSELNVNALLLGDSALYLCASSTEGLEQYFGPGTRLTVT.

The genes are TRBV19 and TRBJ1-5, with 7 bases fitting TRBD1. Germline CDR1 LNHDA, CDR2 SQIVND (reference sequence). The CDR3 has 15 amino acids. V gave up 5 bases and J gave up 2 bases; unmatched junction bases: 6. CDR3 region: CASSSGGRGNQPQHF. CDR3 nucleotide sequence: TGTGCCAGTAGTTCAGGGGGAAGGGGCAATCAGCCCCAGCATTTT.

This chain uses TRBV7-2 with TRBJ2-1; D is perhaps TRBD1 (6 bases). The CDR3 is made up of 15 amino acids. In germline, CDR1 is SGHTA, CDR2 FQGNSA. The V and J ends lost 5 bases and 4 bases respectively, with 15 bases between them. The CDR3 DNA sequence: TGTGCCAGCAGCCAGACAGGCGGCCTTTACAATGAGCAGTTCTTC. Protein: CASSQTGGLYNEQFF.

CDR3 DNA sequence: TGTGCCAGCAGCAGGCCTCCGGGGAATGAAGCTTTCTTT. Protein: CASSRPPGNEAFF. The V call is TRBV7-9, the J call TRBJ1-1; D not certain. With 5 bases removed from V and 7 bases from J, the gap between germline ends came to 14 bases. CDR3 length equals 13 residues. Germline loops: CDR1 SEHNR, CDR2 FQNEAQ (reference sequence).

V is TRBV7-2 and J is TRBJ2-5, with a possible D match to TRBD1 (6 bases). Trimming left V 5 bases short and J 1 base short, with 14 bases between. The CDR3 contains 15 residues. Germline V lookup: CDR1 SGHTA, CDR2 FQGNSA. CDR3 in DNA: TGTGCCAGCAGCCCCAGACAGGCCCTCCAAGAGACCCAGTACTTC. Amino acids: CASSPRQALQETQYF.

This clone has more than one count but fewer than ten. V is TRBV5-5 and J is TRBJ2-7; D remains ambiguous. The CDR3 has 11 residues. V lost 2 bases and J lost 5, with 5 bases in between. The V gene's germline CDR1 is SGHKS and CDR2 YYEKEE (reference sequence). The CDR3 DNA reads TGTGCCAGCAGCTTCCGTGACGAGCAGTACTTC. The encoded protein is CASSFRDEQYF.

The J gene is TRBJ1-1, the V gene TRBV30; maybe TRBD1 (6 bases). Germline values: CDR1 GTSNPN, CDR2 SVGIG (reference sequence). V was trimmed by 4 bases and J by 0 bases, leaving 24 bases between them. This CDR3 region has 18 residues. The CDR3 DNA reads TGTGCCTGGACCCCCACTCGACAGGTTGGGATGGTGAACACTGAAGCTTTCTTT. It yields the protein CAWTPTRQVGMVNTEAFF.

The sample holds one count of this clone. The DNA for the CDR3 is TGTGCCAGTAGTATAGGGAACAGCCAACAAGAGACCCAGTACTTC. This sequence encodes CASSIGNSQQETQYF. V usage is TRBV19 and J usage is TRBJ2-5; D not resolved. Trimming took 1 base from V and 2 from J, leaving 11 bases between them. Germline V lookup: CDR1 LNHDA, CDR2 SQIVND (reference sequence). This CDR3 has 15 residues.

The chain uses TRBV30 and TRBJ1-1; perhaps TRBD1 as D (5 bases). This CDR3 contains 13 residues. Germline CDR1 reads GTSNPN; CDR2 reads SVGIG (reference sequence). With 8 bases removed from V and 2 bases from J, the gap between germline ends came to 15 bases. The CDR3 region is CARQTQLNTEAFF. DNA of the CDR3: TGTGCCCGACAGACCCAATTAAACACTGAAGCTTTCTTT.